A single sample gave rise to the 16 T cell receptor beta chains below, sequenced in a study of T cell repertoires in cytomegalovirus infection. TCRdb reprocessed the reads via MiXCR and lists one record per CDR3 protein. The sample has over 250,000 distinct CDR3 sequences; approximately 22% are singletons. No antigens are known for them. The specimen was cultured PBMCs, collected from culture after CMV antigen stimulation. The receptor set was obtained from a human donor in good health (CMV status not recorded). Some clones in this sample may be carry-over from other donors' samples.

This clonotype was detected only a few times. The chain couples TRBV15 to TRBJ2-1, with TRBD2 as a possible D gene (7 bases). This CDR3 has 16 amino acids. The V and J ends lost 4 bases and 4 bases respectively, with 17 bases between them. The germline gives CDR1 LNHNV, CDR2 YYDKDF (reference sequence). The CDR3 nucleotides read TGTGCCACCAGCACGCACTGGGGGGGCTCTTACAATGAGCAGTTCTTC. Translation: CATSTHWGGSYNEQFF.

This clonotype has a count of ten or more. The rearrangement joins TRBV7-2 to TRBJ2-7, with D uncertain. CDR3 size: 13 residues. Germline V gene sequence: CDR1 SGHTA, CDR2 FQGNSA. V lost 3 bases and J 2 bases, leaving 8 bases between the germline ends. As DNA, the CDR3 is TGTGCCAGCAGCTTCTTGGGAACCTACGAGCAGTACGTC. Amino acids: CASSFLGTYEQYV.

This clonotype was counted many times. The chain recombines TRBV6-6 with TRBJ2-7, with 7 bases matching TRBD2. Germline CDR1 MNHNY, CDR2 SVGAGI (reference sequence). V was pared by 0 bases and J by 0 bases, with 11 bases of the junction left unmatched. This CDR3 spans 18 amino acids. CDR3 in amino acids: CASSYSIAGDPSSYEQYV. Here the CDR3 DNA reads TGTGCCAGCAGTTACTCCATTGCGGGAGACCCGAGCTCCTACGAGCAGTACGTC.

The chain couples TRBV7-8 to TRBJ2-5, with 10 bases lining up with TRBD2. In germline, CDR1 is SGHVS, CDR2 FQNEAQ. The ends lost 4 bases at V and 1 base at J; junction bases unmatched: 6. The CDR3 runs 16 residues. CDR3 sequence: CASSSQGLAAQETQYF. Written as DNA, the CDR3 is TGTGCCAGCAGCTCCCAAGGACTAGCGGCCCAAGAGACCCAGTACTTC.

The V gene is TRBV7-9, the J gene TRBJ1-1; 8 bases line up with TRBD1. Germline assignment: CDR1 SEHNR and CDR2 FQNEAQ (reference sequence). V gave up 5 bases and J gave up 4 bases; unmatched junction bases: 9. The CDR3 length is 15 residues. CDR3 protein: CASSPSQGASTEAFF. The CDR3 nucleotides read TGTGCCAGCAGCCCATCGCAGGGGGCGAGCACTGAAGCTTTCTTT.

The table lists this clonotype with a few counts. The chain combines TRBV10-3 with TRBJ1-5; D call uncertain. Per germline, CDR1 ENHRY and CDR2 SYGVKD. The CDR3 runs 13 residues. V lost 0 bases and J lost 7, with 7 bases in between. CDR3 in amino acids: CAISESTGQPQHF. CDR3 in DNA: TGTGCCATCAGTGAGTCAACGGGCCAGCCCCAGCATTTT.

The CDR3 DNA is TGCAGTGCTAGAGATACGACTAGCGGACTCTACGAGCAGTACTTC. This codes for CSARDTTSGLYEQYF. V usage is TRBV20-1 and J usage is TRBJ2-7; 9 bases map to TRBD2. With 0 bases clipped from V and 3 bases from J, the junction kept 6 bases outside the gene matches. Per the germline V gene, CDR1 is DFQATT and CDR2 is SNEGSKA (reference sequence). The CDR3 is 15 amino acids.

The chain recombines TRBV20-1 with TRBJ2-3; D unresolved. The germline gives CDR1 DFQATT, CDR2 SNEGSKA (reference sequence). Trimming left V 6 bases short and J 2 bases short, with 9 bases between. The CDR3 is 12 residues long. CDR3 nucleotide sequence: TGCAGTGCAAAAGGTTTCACAGATACGCAGTATTTT. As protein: CSAKGFTDTQYF.

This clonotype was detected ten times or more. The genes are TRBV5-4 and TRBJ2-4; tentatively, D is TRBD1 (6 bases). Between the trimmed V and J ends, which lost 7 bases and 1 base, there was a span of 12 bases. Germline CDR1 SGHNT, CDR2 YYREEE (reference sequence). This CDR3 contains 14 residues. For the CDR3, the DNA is TGTGCCAGCTCTGACGACAGGGCCAAAAACATTCAGTACTTC. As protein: CASSDDRAKNIQYF.

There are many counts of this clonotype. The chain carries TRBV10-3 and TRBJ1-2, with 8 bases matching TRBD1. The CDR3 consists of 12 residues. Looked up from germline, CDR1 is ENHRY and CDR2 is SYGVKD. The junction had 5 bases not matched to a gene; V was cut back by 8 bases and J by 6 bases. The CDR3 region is CAISAGGDGYTF. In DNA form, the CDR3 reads TGTGCCATCTCTGCAGGGGGCGATGGCTACACCTTC.

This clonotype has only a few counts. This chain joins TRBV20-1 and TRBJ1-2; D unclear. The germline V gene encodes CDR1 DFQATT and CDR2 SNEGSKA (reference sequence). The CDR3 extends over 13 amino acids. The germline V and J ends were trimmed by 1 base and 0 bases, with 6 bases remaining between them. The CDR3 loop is CSARVPTNYGYTF. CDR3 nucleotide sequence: TGCAGTGCTAGAGTACCAACTAACTATGGCTACACCTTC.

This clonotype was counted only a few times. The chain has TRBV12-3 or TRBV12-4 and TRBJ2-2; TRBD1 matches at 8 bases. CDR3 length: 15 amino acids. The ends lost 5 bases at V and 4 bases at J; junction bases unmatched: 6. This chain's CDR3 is CASSPQGAGTGELFF. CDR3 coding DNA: TGTGCCAGCAGTCCCCAGGGGGCTGGCACCGGGGAGCTGTTTTTT.

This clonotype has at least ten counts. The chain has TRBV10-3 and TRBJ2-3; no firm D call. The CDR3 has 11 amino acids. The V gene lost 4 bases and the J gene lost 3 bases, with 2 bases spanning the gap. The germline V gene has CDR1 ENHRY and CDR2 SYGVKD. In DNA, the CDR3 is TGTGCCATCAGTGTGACAGATACGCAGTATTTT. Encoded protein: CAISVTDTQYF.

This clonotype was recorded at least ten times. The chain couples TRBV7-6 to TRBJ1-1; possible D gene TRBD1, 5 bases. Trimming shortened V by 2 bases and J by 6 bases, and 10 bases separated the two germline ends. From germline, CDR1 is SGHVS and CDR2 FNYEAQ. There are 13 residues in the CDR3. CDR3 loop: CASSLSGGAEAFF. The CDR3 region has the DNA TGTGCCAGCAGCTTATCTGGGGGGGCTGAAGCTTTCTTT.

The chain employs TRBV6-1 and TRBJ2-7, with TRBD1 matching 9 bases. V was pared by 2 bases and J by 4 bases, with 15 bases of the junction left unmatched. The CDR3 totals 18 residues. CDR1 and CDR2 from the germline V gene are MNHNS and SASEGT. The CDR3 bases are TGTGCCAGCAGTGAATATCCAATCCGGGACAGGGAGGGGTACGAGCAGTACTTC. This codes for CASSEYPIRDREGYEQYF.

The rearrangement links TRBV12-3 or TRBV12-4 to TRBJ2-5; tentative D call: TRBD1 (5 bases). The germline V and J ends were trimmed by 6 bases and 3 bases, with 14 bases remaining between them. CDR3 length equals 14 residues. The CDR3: CASSPLPDKETQYF. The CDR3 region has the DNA TGTGCCAGCAGCCCGTTACCGGACAAAGAGACCCAGTACTTC.